Each of the 23 T cell receptor beta chains below was sequenced from the same sample in a study of shared clonotypes between healthy human individuals. Assay: immunoSEQ multiplex PCR; the TCRdb copy retains only in-frame clones and omits some. This table holds 950,000 to 1,300,000 clones, under 80% found once. The sample comprised memory CD4+ T cells sorted from blood. The subset here: CD45RA-negative fraction. These receptors were obtained from a man younger than 30 in good health.

CDR3 nucleotides: TGTGCCAGCAGTTCTGGGGGCCGGTTTACGGACTCCTATAATTCACCCCTCCACTTT. Its translation is CASSSGGRFTDSYNSPLHF. The chain couples TRBV27 to TRBJ1-6; tentative D call: TRBD1 (6 bases). Trimming stripped 4 bases from V and 0 bases from J, with 19 bases between. This CDR3 has 19 residues. The germline V gene encodes CDR1 MNHEY and CDR2 SMNVEV (reference sequence).

This clone was seen once. The sample contains more than one DNA sequence encoding this CDR3. This sequence joins TRBV7-2 and TRBJ2-7; D not certain. CDR3 length equals 13 residues. Trimming stripped 1 base from V and 3 bases from J, with 7 bases between. CDR1 and CDR2 (germline): SGHTA, FQGNSA. CDR3: CASSLGRSYEQYF. CDR3 in DNA: TGTGCCAGCAGCTTAGGTAGAAGCTACGAGCAGTACTTC.

This chain joins TRBV2 and TRBJ2-2, with TRBD1 identical over 12 bases. Germline CDR1 reads SNHLY; CDR2 reads FYNNEI. The CDR3 spans 19 residues. Unmatched junction bases numbered 11, after V lost 0 bases and J lost 6 bases. The CDR3 loop is CASSEALSWGQGAPGELFF. Here the CDR3 DNA reads TGTGCCAGCAGTGAAGCGCTATCGTGGGGACAGGGGGCTCCCGGGGAGCTGTTTTTT.

The chain links TRBV13 to TRBJ2-5, with 10 bases lining up with TRBD2. CDR3 length equals 15 residues. V dropped 5 bases and J dropped 3; count of bases not matched to a gene: 6. Germline loops: CDR1 PRHDT, CDR2 FYEKMQ (reference sequence). The CDR3 DNA reads as TGTGCCAGCAGCCACCTAGCGGGAGCTGAAGAGACCCAGTACTTC. Protein sequence: CASSHLAGAEETQYF.

The rearrangement joins TRBV5-1 to TRBJ1-6, with D perhaps TRBD1 (6 bases). The germline gives CDR1 SGHRS, CDR2 YFSETQ. Trimming removed 0 bases at V and 7 bases at J, with 17 bases between. The CDR3 contains 17 residues. CDR3 loop: CASSLEYQGMGNSPLHF. CDR3 nucleotides: TGCGCCAGCAGCTTGGAATATCAGGGGATGGGAAATTCACCCCTCCACTTT.

In the case of this clone: The sample contains more than one DNA sequence encoding this CDR3. CDR3 in amino acids: CASSFSSNQPQHF. In nucleotides, the CDR3 is TGTGCCAGCAGCTTTAGTAGCAATCAGCCCCAGCATTTT. The rearrangement joins TRBV7-9 to TRBJ1-5; D remains ambiguous. Germline V gene sequence: CDR1 SEHNR, CDR2 FQNEAQ (reference sequence). V lost 3 bases to trimming and J lost 0 bases, with 3 bases between them. This CDR3 comprises 13 residues. Filled out from reference TRBV7-9 and TRBJ1-5, the complete variable domain reads DTGVSQNPRHKITKRGQNVTFRCDPISEHNRLYWYRQTLGQGPEFLTYFQNEAQLEKSRLLSDRFSAERPKGSFSTLEIQRTEQGDSAMYLCASSFSSNQPQHFGDGTRLSIL.

This clone was seen a few times. Germline and junction disagree at one end, which may indicate a read error. The chain joins TRBV23-1 to TRBJ1-6; possible D gene TRBD1, 5 bases. TRBV23-1 is an ORF, with its function uncertain. This CDR3 comprises 13 residues. The CDR3 DNA reads as TGCGCCAGCACTCAAGGGGACCGTTCCCACCTCCACTTT. It yields the protein CASTQGDRSHLHF.

On this clone itself: Other DNA sequences within the sample encode an identical CDR3. The rearrangement joins TRBV6-5 to TRBJ2-3; D is uncertain. Trimming shortened V by 2 bases and J by 9 bases, and 6 bases separated the two germline ends. This CDR3 is built from 11 residues. The germline V gene has CDR1 MNHEY and CDR2 SVGAGI. In nucleotides, the CDR3 is TGTGCCAGCAGTTACCTCGACACGCAGTATTTT. Translated, it gives CASSYLDTQYF.

The chain is built from TRBV9 and TRBJ2-1; no definite D call. V was cut by 0 bases and J by 4 bases, with 11 bases left in between. The CDR3 covers 15 residues. In germline, CDR1 is SGDLS, CDR2 YYNGEE. The CDR3 sequence is CASSVDAGMYNEQFF. The CDR3 coding sequence is TGTGCCAGCAGCGTAGATGCAGGCATGTACAATGAGCAGTTCTTC.

This chain connects TRBV7-2 to TRBJ2-7; either TRBD1 or TRBD2 may fit D (7 bases each). CDR1 and CDR2 from the germline V gene are SGHTA and FQGNSA. CDR3 length equals 16 residues. Deletions cut 3 bases from V and 2 bases from J, with 17 bases between. CDR3 in amino acids: CASSFFSGGGTYEQYF. The CDR3 nucleotides read TGTGCCAGCAGCTTTTTCTCAGGGGGAGGGACCTACGAGCAGTACTTC.

The chain links TRBV4-1 to TRBJ1-1; tentatively, D is TRBD1 (5 bases). Germline V lookup: CDR1 MGHRA, CDR2 YSYEKL. The CDR3 is made up of 14 amino acids. V was clipped by 1 base and J by 3 bases, with 9 bases between them. CDR3 region: CASSQAGGDTEAFF. The CDR3 bases are TGCGCCAGCAGCCAAGCCGGAGGGGACACTGAAGCTTTCTTT.

The count of this clone is one. The chain uses TRBV9 and TRBJ2-7, with 7 bases that match TRBD1. Germline loops: CDR1 SGDLS, CDR2 YYNGEE. The CDR3 length is 18 residues. V lost 4 bases to trimming and J lost 0 bases; unmatched junction nucleotides: 16. CDR3 residues: CASSPQPSTGQLSYEQYF. CDR3 bases: TGTGCCAGCAGCCCCCAACCCTCGACAGGGCAACTCTCCTACGAGCAGTACTTC.

In regard to this clone: The sample contains more than one DNA sequence encoding this CDR3. J is TRBJ2-5 and V is TRBV7-9; no firm D call. The CDR3 consists of 12 residues. Trimming took 0 bases from V and 7 from J, leaving 6 bases between them. Germline CDR1 and CDR2: SEHNR and FQNEAQ (reference sequence). CDR3 residues: CASSLAVGTQYF. In DNA, the CDR3 is TGTGCCAGCAGCTTAGCTGTTGGGACCCAGTACTTC.

The count of this clone is one. Other nucleotide sequences from this sample produce the same CDR3. This chain connects TRBV28 to TRBJ1-2, with a weak D call TRBD1 (6 bases). The CDR3 extends over 12 amino acids. Trimming left V 4 bases short and J 5 bases short, with 8 bases between. Germline CDR1 is MDHEN and CDR2 is SYDVKM. Here the CDR3 DNA reads TGTGCCAGCAGTTCTGGACAGTATGGCTACACCTTC. This encodes CASSSGQYGYTF.

J is TRBJ1-4 and V is TRBV7-2; the D gene is possibly TRBD1 (6 bases). This CDR3 region has 15 residues. Germline CDR1 and CDR2: SGHTA and FQGNSA. V was trimmed by 1 base and J by 6 bases, leaving 12 bases between them. CDR3 residues: CASSLGQGIHEKLFF. Written as DNA, the CDR3 is TGTGCCAGCAGCTTAGGTCAGGGGATTCATGAAAAACTGTTTTTT.

V and J are TRBV5-1 and TRBJ1-1; 9 bases map to TRBD1. V was clipped by 7 bases and J by 3 bases; unmatched bases: 4. Germline CDR1 and CDR2: SGHRS and YFSETQ. The CDR3 has 13 amino acids. CDR3 residues: CASGTGTDTEAFF. The CDR3 DNA reads TGCGCCAGCGGGACAGGGACAGACACTGAAGCTTTCTTT.

This clone was seen a single time. The chain joins TRBV5-1 to TRBJ2-2; D is uncertain. V was trimmed by 0 bases and J by 3 bases, leaving 9 bases between them. The CDR3 consists of 15 residues. CDR1 is SGHRS, CDR2 YFSETQ, per germline. The CDR3 region is CASSLGLTDTGELFF. In DNA form, the CDR3 reads TGCGCCAGCAGCTTGGGGTTAACGGACACCGGGGAGCTGTTTTTT.

The chain links TRBV14 to TRBJ1-6; 7 bases fit TRBD1. The CDR3 is made up of 16 amino acids. V shed 0 bases and J 10 bases; nucleotides not matched to a gene: 9. Germline CDR1 reads SGHDN; CDR2 reads FVKESK. Here the CDR3 DNA reads TGTGCCAGCAGCCAAGAAGGCAGGGGGATCTTCTCACCCCTCCACTTT. It encodes CASSQEGRGIFSPLHF.

This sequence joins TRBV6-6 and TRBJ2-4; D might be TRBD2 (7 bases). The CDR3 sequence is 15 residues long. Deletions cut 4 bases from V and 6 bases from J, with 16 bases between. CDR1 MNHNY and CDR2 SVGAGI come from the germline V gene (reference sequence). The CDR3 coding sequence is TGTGCCAGCAGTTCAGCTGGGGGGGCCGGAAACATTCAGTACTTC. Residues: CASSSAGGAGNIQYF.

This clone was counted many times. The V and J genes are TRBV6-1 and TRBJ2-2, with unresolved D. This CDR3 region has 14 residues. Germline CDR1 and CDR2: MNHNS and SASEGT. Trimming took 6 bases from V and 6 from J, leaving 14 bases between them. DNA of the CDR3: TGTGCCAGCAGGGCCGACGAGACATCCGGGGAGCTGTTTTTT. It codes for CASRADETSGELFF.

The genes are TRBV10-3 and TRBJ2-7, with D perhaps TRBD1 (6 bases). Deletions cut 7 bases from V and 3 bases from J, with 13 bases between. Germline V gene lookup returns CDR1 ENHRY and CDR2 SYGVKD. The CDR3 covers 13 residues. As DNA, the CDR3 is TGTGCCATCACCTCGGGACATTACTACGAGCAGTACTTC. The encoded protein is CAITSGHYYEQYF.

The V call is TRBV27, the J call TRBJ2-2; TRBD2 agrees at 8 bases. V was pared by 5 bases and J by 6 bases, with 8 bases of the junction left unmatched. The CDR3 is made up of 15 amino acids. Per the germline V gene, CDR1 is MNHEY and CDR2 is SMNVEV (reference sequence). CDR3 in amino acids: CASSPGTRIAGELFF. The DNA of the CDR3 is TGTGCCAGCAGTCCCGGGACTAGAATCGCCGGGGAGCTGTTTTTT.

The chain recombines TRBV27 with TRBJ1-2; 7 bases match TRBD1. From germline, CDR1 is MNHEY and CDR2 SMNVEV (reference sequence). The CDR3 contains 15 residues. Trimming cost V 0 bases and J 2 bases; bases outside gene matches: 3. This CDR3 is CASSLSPTGNYGYTF. CDR3 in DNA: TGTGCCAGCAGTTTATCTCCGACAGGGAACTATGGCTACACCTTC.